This T cell receptor (beta chain) was sequenced in a study of blood T cell repertoires in COVID-19. Study at large: From the United States, Italy and Spain came samples of acute and convalescent COVID-19. Sources were T cells, B-cell-depleted T cells, or PBMCs; the material itself was cDNA or gDNA.

Trimming stripped 0 bases from V and 2 bases from J, with 9 bases between. Germline assignment: CDR1 SGHRS and CDR2 YFSETQ. The CDR3 runs to 14 residues. Original processing notes: Reference gene primer amplification gave estimated nucleated cell counts. Sequencing was performed with immunoSEQ multiplex PCR; in TCRdb, only in-frame clones are kept and a portion is missing. That table is the source of V, J and clone size, and D and trimming were worked out from the DNA. The sample holds around 70,000 clones; roughly four fifths are singletons and the top ten take around 35%. The sample comprised peripheral blood. The TCR was taken from a man between 70 and 80 years old with acute or convalescent COVID-19. This chain uses TRBV5-1 with TRBJ2-7; TRBD1 might be the D (5 bases). The CDR3 loop is CASSLAGNPYEQYF. CDR3 coding DNA: TGCGCCAGCAGCTTGGCAGGGAACCCCTACGAGCAGTACTTC.